This passage covers 32 T cell receptor beta chains from one sample sequenced in a study of vaccination and CD4 T cells after COVID-19. The Oncomine TCR Beta short-read assay was what sequenced the DNA obtained from cultured CD4+ T cells. TCRdb analysed the PCR reads with MiXCR anew, one entry per CDR3 protein. This table has roughly 17,000 distinct CDR3 sequences, about 40% appearing once. Their specific antigens are unknown. As to treatment: approximately nine-day PBMC culture with coronavirus spike peptide pools or control peptides (ViraFEST assay). Sequenced: CD4+ T cells from blood, cultured in vitro. These receptors were taken from a human donor who had recovered from COVID-19.

The chain combines TRBV5-1 with TRBJ2-3; perhaps TRBD1 as D (6 bases). The V gene's germline CDR1 is SGHRS and CDR2 YFSETQ. The CDR3 totals 14 residues. Trimming took 4 bases from V and 0 from J, leaving 9 bases between them. The CDR3 DNA sequence: TGCGCCAGCAGCCCGGACAGTAGCACAGATACGCAGTATTTT. Translated, it gives CASSPDSSTDTQYF.

V usage is TRBV12-3 or TRBV12-4 and J usage is TRBJ1-1; D may be TRBD1 (5 bases). The CDR3 length is 16 residues. Between the trimmed V and J ends, which lost 3 bases and 1 base, there was a span of 15 bases. CDR3 DNA: TGTGCCAGCAGTTTCAGGGCGGGACGCTGGAACACTGAAGCTTTCTTT. Its protein is CASSFRAGRWNTEAFF.

Only a few counts were recorded for this clonotype. The chain employs TRBV15 and TRBJ2-6; the match to TRBD1 covers 9 bases. The CDR3 covers 18 residues. The V gene end was trimmed by 4 bases and the J gene end by 0 bases; junction bases not matched to a gene: 7. Germline V CDR1 and CDR2: LNHNV, YYDKDF (reference sequence). The CDR3: CATSIRDRVSSGANVLTF. The CDR3 nucleotides read TGTGCCACCAGCATTCGGGACAGGGTCTCCTCTGGGGCCAACGTCCTGACTTTC.

This rearrangement joins TRBV27 to TRBJ2-7, with D possibly being TRBD1 (5 bases). Germline V gene lookup returns CDR1 MNHEY and CDR2 SMNVEV (reference sequence). V dropped 1 base and J dropped 7 bases, with 23 bases sitting between them. The CDR3 sequence is 17 residues long. The CDR3 nucleotides read TGTGCCAGCAGTTTATTGAGTAGGGCTAGGGGTGGCGGAGAGCAGTACTTC. It translates to CASSLLSRARGGGEQYF.

This sequence joins TRBV5-4 and TRBJ2-3; D possibly corresponds to TRBD2 (5 bases). Germline V gives CDR1 SGHNT, CDR2 YYREEE (reference sequence). The length of the CDR3 is 15 residues. Trimming removed 0 bases at V and 5 bases at J, with 13 bases between. The CDR3 sequence is CASSLATGTGDTQYF. As DNA, the CDR3 is TGTGCCAGCAGCTTGGCCACGGGAACGGGAGATACGCAGTATTTT.

The chain is built from TRBV7-9 and TRBJ2-5; no reliable D call. The CDR3 totals 15 residues. Trimming pared 2 bases from V and 1 base from J, leaving 11 bases between. Germline loops: CDR1 SEHNR, CDR2 FQNEAQ (reference sequence). The CDR3 DNA is TGTGCCAGCAGCTTATTCCAGACACCCCAAGAGACCCAGTACTTC. It translates to CASSLFQTPQETQYF.

This chain links TRBV19 with TRBJ1-2; 7 bases fit TRBD1. Per germline, CDR1 LNHDA and CDR2 SQIVND (reference sequence). The CDR3 has 14 amino acids. Trimming cost V 5 bases and J 8 bases; bases outside gene matches: 11. CDR3 loop: CASSPRNRGGGYTF. The CDR3 bases are TGTGCCAGTAGTCCCCGAAACAGGGGAGGCGGCTACACCTTC. Complete variable domain (other parts from reference TRBV19 and TRBJ1-2): DGGITQSPKYLFRKEGQNVTLSCEQNLNHDAMYWYRQDPGQGLRLIYYSQIVNDFQKGDIAEGYSVSREKKESFPLTVTSAQKNPTAFYLCASSPRNRGGGYTFGSGTRLTVV.

This clonotype was detected only a few times. The rearrangement joins TRBV21-1 to TRBJ2-7; the D call of TRBD2 is as the table states it, not checked on the DNA. TRBV21-1 is a listed pseudogene. This CDR3 has 17 residues. CDR3 protein: CASSKAPLLAGVVEQYF. The CDR3 nucleotides read TGTGCCAGCAGCAAAGCTCCTCTACTAGCGGGAGTTGTAGAGCAGTACTTC.

This clonotype was counted a few times. The gene calls are TRBV6-5 and TRBJ1-3; 8 positions match TRBD1. Germline-derived CDR1 and CDR2 are MNHEY and SVGAGI. The CDR3 has 16 amino acids. V dropped 2 bases and J dropped 0; count of bases not matched to a gene: 3. The CDR3 DNA sequence: TGTGCCAGCAGTTACGACAGGGGAACCTCTGGAAACACCATATATTTT. This codes for CASSYDRGTSGNTIYF.

The gene calls are TRBV6-1 and TRBJ1-5; 7 bases map to TRBD1. Germline CDR1 and CDR2: MNHNS and SASEGT. The CDR3 is made up of 14 amino acids. Germline trimming cut 5 bases from V and 7 bases from J; bases unmatched to any gene: 8. CDR3 in amino acids: CASSPGQVSQPQHF. The CDR3 region has the DNA TGTGCCAGCAGTCCCGGACAGGTTAGCCAGCCCCAGCATTTT.

This chain connects TRBV19 to TRBJ2-7; 7 nucleotides line up with TRBD1. The CDR3 runs to 13 residues. V trimming: 3 bases; J trimming: 4 bases; junction bases outside the gene matches: 3. Germline CDR1 is LNHDA and CDR2 is SQIVND (reference sequence). The CDR3 protein is CASSIGQEYEQYF. DNA for the CDR3: TGTGCCAGTAGTATCGGACAGGAATACGAGCAGTACTTC.

The CDR3, as DNA: TGTGCCAGTAGTATGTGGTCGGGAGGGGCCAACGTCCTGACTTTC. Residues: CASSMWSGGANVLTF. The J gene is TRBJ2-6, the V gene TRBV19, with TRBD2 as a possible D gene (5 bases). Looked up from germline, CDR1 is LNHDA and CDR2 is SQIVND (reference sequence). The ends were cut back, 3 bases at V and 4 bases at J, with 10 bases in the middle. The CDR3 sequence is 15 residues long.

This clonotype was seen a few times. The chain combines TRBV2 with TRBJ1-6; D not resolved. This CDR3 has 12 amino acids. The V gene's germline CDR1 is SNHLY and CDR2 FYNNEI. V was clipped by 7 bases and J by 5 bases, with 6 bases between them. The CDR3 region is CASNVNNSPLHF. The CDR3, as DNA: TGTGCCAGCAACGTAAATAATTCACCCCTCCACTTT.

A few counts support this clonotype. This chain uses TRBV20-1 with TRBJ2-2; 7 nucleotides agree with TRBD2. The CDR3 has 17 residues. CDR1 is DFQATT, CDR2 SNEGSKA, per germline (reference sequence). Trimming cost V 0 bases and J 3 bases; bases outside gene matches: 10. Here the CDR3 DNA reads TGCAGTGCTAGAGATCGGGCTAGCGGAGGGTACACCGGGGAGCTGTTTTTT. This codes for CSARDRASGGYTGELFF.

The V gene is TRBV6-2 or TRBV6-3, the J gene TRBJ2-7; 11 positions agree with TRBD2. Losses at the gene ends were 6 bases for V and 5 bases for J; bases not matched to a gene: 9. The CDR3 totals 15 residues. CDR1 MNHEY and CDR2 SVGEGT come from the germline V gene. CDR3 in DNA: TGTGCCAGCAGAGACACTAGCGGGAGTTTCGACGAGCAGTACTTC. Translated: CASRDTSGSFDEQYF.

This clonotype was recorded a few times. The rearrangement joins TRBV27 to TRBJ1-1; D ambiguous. V was trimmed by 7 bases and J by 1 base, leaving 4 bases between them. CDR3 length: 11 residues. The germline CDR1 and CDR2 sequences are MNHEY and SMNVEV (reference sequence). CDR3 nucleotide sequence: TGTGCCAGCAAAAGGAACACTGAAGCTTTCTTT. It specifies CASKRNTEAFF.

This chain joins TRBV7-2 and TRBJ2-1; D gene unclear. The CDR3 loop spans 11 amino acids. V was shortened by 3 bases and J by 6 bases, with 3 bases between the two germline ends. Germline V gives CDR1 SGHTA, CDR2 FQGNSA. CDR3 coding DNA: TGTGCCAGCAGCTTTTTCAATGAGCAGTTCTTC. Protein sequence: CASSFFNEQFF.

This clonotype occurred a few times. The V call is TRBV20-1, the J call TRBJ2-5; 10 bases agree with TRBD2. The CDR3 spans 13 residues. Looked up from germline, CDR1 is DFQATT and CDR2 is SNEGSKA (reference sequence). V dropped 6 bases and J dropped 5; count of bases not matched to a gene: 6. This chain's CDR3 is CSALAGGPETQYF. The CDR3, as DNA: TGCAGTGCCTTAGCGGGAGGACCGGAGACCCAGTACTTC.

The gene calls are TRBV6-1 and TRBJ1-2; 7 nucleotides align to TRBD1. The junction had 5 bases not matched to a gene; V was cut back by 5 bases and J by 8 bases. Germline values: CDR1 MNHNS, CDR2 SASEGT. The CDR3 consists of 12 residues. In DNA, the CDR3 is TGTGCCAGCAGTAGACAGGGTGCGGGCTACACCTTC. Protein: CASSRQGAGYTF.

The rearrangement joins TRBV27 to TRBJ2-2; D possibly corresponds to TRBD1 (5 bases). Germline CDR1 and CDR2: MNHEY and SMNVEV (reference sequence). V was clipped by 10 bases and J by 1 base, with 13 bases between them. This CDR3 is 14 amino acids long. The CDR3 reads CAIRVGRNTGELFF. Here the CDR3 DNA reads TGTGCCATCAGGGTCGGACGGAACACCGGGGAGCTGTTTTTT.

This chain uses TRBV7-2 with TRBJ2-7; 9 bases map to TRBD2. CDR1 and CDR2 from the germline V gene are SGHTA and FQGNSA. The J segment lost 0 bases and the V segment lost 5 bases, leaving 14 bases of the junction unmatched. The length of the CDR3 is 18 residues. For the CDR3, the DNA is TGTGCCAGCAGCGTAACCGGGACTAGCTCAATGAGCTCCTACGAGCAGTACTTC. This encodes CASSVTGTSSMSSYEQYF.

The chain employs TRBV18 and TRBJ2-7, with D tentatively TRBD2 (8 bases). The CDR3 is 16 amino acids. The V and J ends lost 4 bases and 4 bases respectively, with 20 bases between them. The germline V gene has CDR1 KGHSH and CDR2 LQKENI. For the CDR3, the DNA is TGTGCCAGCTCACTTCAAGGGGGCGGGAGGATATACGAGCAGTACTTC. This translates into CASSLQGGGRIYEQYF.

A few counts support this clonotype. This chain uses TRBV12-3 or TRBV12-4 with TRBJ1-2; possibly TRBD1 for D (6 bases). This CDR3 region has 13 residues. Trimming left V 6 bases short and J 0 bases short, with 8 bases between. In DNA form, the CDR3 reads TGTGCCAGCAGAGGGGGGGCTAACTATGGCTACACCTTC. It specifies CASRGGANYGYTF.

This sequence joins TRBV20-1 and TRBJ2-5; D gene unclear. The germline V gene has CDR1 DFQATT and CDR2 SNEGSKA (reference sequence). The CDR3 length is 10 residues. V lost 4 bases and J 5 bases, leaving 5 bases between the germline ends. The CDR3 nucleotides are TGCAGTGCTAATCGGGAGACCCAGTACTTC. This codes for CSANRETQYF.

The chain joins TRBV7-7 to TRBJ2-2; D gene uncertain. This CDR3 region has 14 residues. V dropped 5 bases and J dropped 1 base, with 8 bases sitting between them. Germline V lookup: CDR1 SSHAT, CDR2 FNYEAQ (reference sequence). For the CDR3, the DNA is TGTGCCAGCAGCGCTAACGTGAACACCGGGGAGCTGTTTTTT. This codes for CASSANVNTGELFF. The full variable domain, in which reference TRBV7-7 and TRBJ2-2 provide the parts outside the CDR3, is GAGVSQSPRYKVTKRGQDVTLRCDPISSHATLYWYQQALGQGPEFLTYFNYEAQPDKSGLPSDRFSAERPEGSISTLTIQRTEQRDSAMYRCASSANVNTGELFFGEGSRLTVL.

A few counts support this clonotype. The J gene is TRBJ2-3, the V gene TRBV7-9, with 11 bases aligning to TRBD1. From germline, CDR1 is SEHNR and CDR2 FQNEAQ (reference sequence). V shed 2 bases, J shed 4 bases, and the junction held 14 bases outside the gene matches. CDR3 length equals 19 residues. Written as DNA, the CDR3 is TGTGCCAGCAGCTTAATGGGTCTTCGGGGGGACAGGGGGGCAGATACGCAGTATTTT. Residues: CASSLMGLRGDRGADTQYF.

There are a few counts of this clonotype. CDR3 sequence reads: CASPYPTTEDNSPLHF. CDR3 sequence (DNA): TGTGCCAGCCCTTACCCAACGACAGAAGATAATTCACCCCTCCACTTT. The J gene is TRBJ1-6, the V gene TRBV27, with D maybe TRBD1 (5 bases). This CDR3 region has 16 residues. V gave up 8 bases and J gave up 5 bases, with 19 bases separating them. Germline V gives CDR1 MNHEY, CDR2 SMNVEV (reference sequence).

The chain couples TRBV19 to TRBJ2-1, with a tentative D call TRBD1 (6 bases). CDR3 length: 14 amino acids. CDR1 LNHDA and CDR2 SQIVND come from the germline V gene (reference sequence). V was pared by 0 bases and J by 8 bases, with 11 bases between. CDR3 region: CASSIEGGYDEQFF. CDR3 bases: TGTGCCAGTAGTATAGAAGGGGGATATGATGAGCAGTTCTTC.

This clonotype was observed a handful of times. The chain employs TRBV29-1 and TRBJ2-3, with a weak D call TRBD1 (5 bases). Trimming took off 3 bases at V and 2 bases at J, with 6 bases between the two ends. This CDR3 is 12 amino acids long. Germline V gene sequence: CDR1 SQVTM, CDR2 ANQGSEA. CDR3 protein: CSVEDTTDTQYF. The CDR3, as DNA: TGCAGCGTTGAGGACACCACAGATACGCAGTATTTT.

The chain uses TRBV27 and TRBJ2-6; 9 bases are shared with TRBD2. Germline lookup yields CDR1 MNHEY and CDR2 SMNVEV (reference sequence). The V and J ends lost 2 bases and 0 bases, in that order; junction bases with no gene match: 8. There are 19 residues in the CDR3. The CDR3 spells CASSLGASGAPSGANVLTF. As DNA, the CDR3 is TGTGCCAGCAGTTTAGGGGCTAGCGGGGCCCCCTCTGGGGCCAACGTCCTGACTTTC.

This clonotype is medium-sized (0.01 to 0.1%). The CDR3 DNA is TGCAGTGCTAGCCGGGCCACTGAAGCTTTCTTT. This codes for CSASRATEAFF. V is TRBV20-1 and J is TRBJ1-1; no clear D gene. The CDR3 totals 11 residues. The V gene's germline CDR1 is DFQATT and CDR2 SNEGSKA (reference sequence). With 3 bases removed from V and 4 bases from J, the gap between germline ends came to 6 bases.

The rearrangement links TRBV11-1 to TRBJ2-6; TRBD1 matches 7 bases. Looked up from germline, CDR1 is SGHAT and CDR2 is FQDESV (reference sequence). V lost 5 bases and J lost 0; bases outside the gene matches: 10. The CDR3 is made up of 18 amino acids. The CDR3 is CASSRNRDRFSGANVLTF. CDR3 DNA sequence: TGTGCCAGCAGCCGTAACCGGGACAGATTCTCTGGGGCCAACGTCCTGACTTTC.